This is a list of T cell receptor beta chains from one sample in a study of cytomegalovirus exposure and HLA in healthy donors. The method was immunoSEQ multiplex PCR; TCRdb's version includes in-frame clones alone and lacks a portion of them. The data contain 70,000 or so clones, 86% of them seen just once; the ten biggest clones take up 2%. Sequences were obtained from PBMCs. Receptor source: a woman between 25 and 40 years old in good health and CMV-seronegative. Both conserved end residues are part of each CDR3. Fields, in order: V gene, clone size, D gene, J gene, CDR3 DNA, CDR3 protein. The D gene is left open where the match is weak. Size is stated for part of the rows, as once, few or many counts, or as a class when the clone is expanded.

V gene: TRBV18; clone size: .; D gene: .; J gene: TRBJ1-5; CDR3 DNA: TGTGCCAGCTCACCAGGACAGATTAGCAATCAGCCCCAGCATTTT; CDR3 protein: CASSPGQISNQPQHF
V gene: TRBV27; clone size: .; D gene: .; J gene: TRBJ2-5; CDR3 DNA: TGTGCCAGCAGTTTATCGGTAGCTATAAAAGAGACCCAGTACTTC; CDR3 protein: CASSLSVAIKETQYF
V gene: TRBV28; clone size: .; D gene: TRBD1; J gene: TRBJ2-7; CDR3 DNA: TGTGCCAGCAGTTCGACAGGGGGAGGATACTACGAGCAGTACTTC; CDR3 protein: CASSSTGGGYYEQYF
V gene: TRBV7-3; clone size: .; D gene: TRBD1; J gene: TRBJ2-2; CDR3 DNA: TGTGCCAGCAGCCTCGGACAGGGAGTTGCCGGGGAGCTGTTTTTT; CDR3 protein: CASSLGQGVAGELFF
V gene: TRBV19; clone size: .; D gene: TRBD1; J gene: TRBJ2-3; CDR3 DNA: TGTGCCAGTAGTCGTACAGGGGGAAGGGCAGATACGCAGTATTTT; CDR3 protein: CASSRTGGRADTQYF
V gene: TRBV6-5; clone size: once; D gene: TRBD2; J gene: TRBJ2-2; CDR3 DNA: TGTGCCAGCAGTTTCGCGGGGGGGGCGAACACCGGGGAGCTGTTTTTT; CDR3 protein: CASSFAGGANTGELFF
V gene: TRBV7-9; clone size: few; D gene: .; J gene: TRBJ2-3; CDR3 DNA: TGTGCCAGCAGCCGTCCCTCCTCTGGCACAGATACGCAGTATTTT; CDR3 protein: CASSRPSSGTDTQYF
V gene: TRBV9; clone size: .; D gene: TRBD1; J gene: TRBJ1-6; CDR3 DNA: TGTGCCAGCAGCGTAGGAACAGGGGGCTCTTCACCCCTCCACTTT; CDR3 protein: CASSVGTGGSSPLHF
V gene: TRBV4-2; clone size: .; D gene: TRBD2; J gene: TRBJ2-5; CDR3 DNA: TGTGCCAGCAGCCTTCTAGCGGGCCGAGTGGAGACCCAGTACTTC; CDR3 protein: CASSLLAGRVETQYF
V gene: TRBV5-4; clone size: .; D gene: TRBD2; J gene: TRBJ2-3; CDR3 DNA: TGTGCCAGCAGCATTCGGACTAGCGGGAGGGCCTCGGATACGCAGTATTTT; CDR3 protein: CASSIRTSGRASDTQYF
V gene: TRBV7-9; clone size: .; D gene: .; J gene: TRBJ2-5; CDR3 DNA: TGTGCCAGCAGCTTAGCATGGGAGCCCCAAGAGACCCAGTACTTC; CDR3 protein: CASSLAWEPQETQYF
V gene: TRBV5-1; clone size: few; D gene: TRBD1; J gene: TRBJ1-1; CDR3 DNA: TGCGCCAGCAGCTATCAACAGGGGTCAGGTGAAGCTTTCTTT; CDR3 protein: CASSYQQGSGEAFF
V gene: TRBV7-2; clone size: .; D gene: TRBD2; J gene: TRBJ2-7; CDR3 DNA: TGTGCCAGCAGCTCCCGGACTAGCTCCTACGAGCAGTACTTC; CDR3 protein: CASSSRTSSYEQYF
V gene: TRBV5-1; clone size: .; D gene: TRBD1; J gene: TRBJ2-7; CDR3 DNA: TGCGCCAGCAGGGCCGGGACAGGGAGCTCCTACGAGCAGTACTTC; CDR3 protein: CASRAGTGSSYEQYF
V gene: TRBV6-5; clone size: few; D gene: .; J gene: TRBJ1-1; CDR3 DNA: TGTGCCAGCAGATCAACAGGGTCCACTGAAGCTTTCTTT; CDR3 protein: CASRSTGSTEAFF
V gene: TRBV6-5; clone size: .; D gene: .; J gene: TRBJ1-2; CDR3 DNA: TGTGCCAGCAGCGGAGCGGGGCTAAACTATGGCTACACCTTC; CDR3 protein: CASSGAGLNYGYTF
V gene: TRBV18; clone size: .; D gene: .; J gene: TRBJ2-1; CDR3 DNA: TGTGCCAGCTCACCTTTGGCGGAAAGCTCCTACAATGAGCAGTTCTTC; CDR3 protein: CASSPLAESSYNEQFF
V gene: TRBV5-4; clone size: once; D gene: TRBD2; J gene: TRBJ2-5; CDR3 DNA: TGTGCCAGCAGCCCCTTAGCGGGAGTAAGGGAGGGGGAGACCCAGTACTTC; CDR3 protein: CASSPLAGVREGETQYF
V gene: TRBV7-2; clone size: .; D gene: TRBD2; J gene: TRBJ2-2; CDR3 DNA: TGTGCCAGCAGCTGGGCTCCTAGCGGGAGAGGAGGCGGGGAGCTGTTTTTT; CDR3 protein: CASSWAPSGRGGGELFF
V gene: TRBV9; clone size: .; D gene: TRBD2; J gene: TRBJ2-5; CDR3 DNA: TGTGCCAGCAGCGTAGGGGGAATAGCGGGACAACAAGAGACCCAGTACTTC; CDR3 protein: CASSVGGIAGQQETQYF
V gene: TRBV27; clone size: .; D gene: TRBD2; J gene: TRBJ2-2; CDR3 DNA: TGTGCCAGCAGCTTACTAAGACTAGCGGGTAACACCGGGGAGCTGTTTTTT; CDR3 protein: CASSLLRLAGNTGELFF
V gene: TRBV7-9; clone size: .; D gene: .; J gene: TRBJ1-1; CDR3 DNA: TGTTCCAGCAGCTTATCGGGGGGTCGAGCTTTCTTT; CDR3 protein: CSSSLSGGRAFF
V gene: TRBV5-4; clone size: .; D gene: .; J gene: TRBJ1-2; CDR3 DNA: TGTGCCAGCAGCTTTGGGGGAGGAGTCTATGGCTACACCTTC; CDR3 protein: CASSFGGGVYGYTF
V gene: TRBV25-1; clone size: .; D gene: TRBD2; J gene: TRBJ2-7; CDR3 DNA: TGTGCCAGCAGTGCAAGACTAGCCCCTAGCTCCTACGAGCAGTACTTC; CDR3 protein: CASSARLAPSSYEQYF
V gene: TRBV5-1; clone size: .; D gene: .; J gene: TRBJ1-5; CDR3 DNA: TGCGCCAGCAGCCCCTCTGCGGGGAGCAATCAGCCCCAGCATTTT; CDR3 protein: CASSPSAGSNQPQHF
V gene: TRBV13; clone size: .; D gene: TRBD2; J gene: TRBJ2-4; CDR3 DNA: TGTGCCAGCAGCTTACTAGCGGGAGGGGCCAAAAACATTCAGTACTTC; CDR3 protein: CASSLLAGGAKNIQYF
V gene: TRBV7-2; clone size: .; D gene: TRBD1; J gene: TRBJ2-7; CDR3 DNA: TGTGCCAGCAGCACTGACAGGGGGCCTTACGAGCAGTACTTC; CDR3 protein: CASSTDRGPYEQYF
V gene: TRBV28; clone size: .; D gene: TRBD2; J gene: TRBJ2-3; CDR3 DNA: TGTGCCAGCAGTTCCCCCCGAGGGCGGGAGGGAACAGATACGCAGTATTTT; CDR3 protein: CASSSPRGREGTDTQYF
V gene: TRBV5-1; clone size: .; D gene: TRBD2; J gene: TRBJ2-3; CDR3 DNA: TGCGCCAGCAGCTTGGGGGGACTAGCGGGGGCAGATACGCAGTATTTT; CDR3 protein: CASSLGGLAGADTQYF
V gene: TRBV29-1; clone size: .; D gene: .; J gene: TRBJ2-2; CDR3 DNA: TGCAGCGTTGTCGGCCAATCACTAGCCGGACACACCGGGGAGCTGTTTTTT; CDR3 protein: CSVVGQSLAGHTGELFF
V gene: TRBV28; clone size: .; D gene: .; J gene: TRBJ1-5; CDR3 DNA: TGTGCCAGCAGTTTCCCAGGGCTTGGTCAGCCCCAGCATTTT; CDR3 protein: CASSFPGLGQPQHF
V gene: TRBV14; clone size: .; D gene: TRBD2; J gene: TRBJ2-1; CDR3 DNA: TGTGCCAGCACCGAACTAGCGGGAGATGGCAATGAGCAGTTCTTC; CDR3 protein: CASTELAGDGNEQFF
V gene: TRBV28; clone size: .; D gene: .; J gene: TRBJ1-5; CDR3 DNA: TGTGCCAGCAGTTTAATTACCCGCATCGGGAATCAGCCCCAGCATTTT; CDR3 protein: CASSLITRIGNQPQHF
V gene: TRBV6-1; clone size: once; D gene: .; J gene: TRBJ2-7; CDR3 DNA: TGTGCCAGCAGTGAGGGACGGGGGAACTCCTACGAGCAGTACTTC; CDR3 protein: CASSEGRGNSYEQYF
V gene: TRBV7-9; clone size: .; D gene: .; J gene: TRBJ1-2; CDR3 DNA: TGTGCCAGCAGCCCCGCGGCGGACTATGGCTACACCTTC; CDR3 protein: CASSPAADYGYTF
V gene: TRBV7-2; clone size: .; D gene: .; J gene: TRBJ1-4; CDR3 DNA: TGTGCCAGCAGCCCAGGGTCAACAACTAATGAAAAACTGTTTTTT; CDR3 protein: CASSPGSTTNEKLFF
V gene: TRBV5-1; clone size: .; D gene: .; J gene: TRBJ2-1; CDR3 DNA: TGCGCCAGCAGCCTTTCCGGGACCTACAATGAGCAGTTCTTC; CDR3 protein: CASSLSGTYNEQFF
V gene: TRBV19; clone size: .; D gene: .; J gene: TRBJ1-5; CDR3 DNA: TGTGCCAGTAGTGGAGGGAATAGCAATCAGCCCCAGCATTTT; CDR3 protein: CASSGGNSNQPQHF
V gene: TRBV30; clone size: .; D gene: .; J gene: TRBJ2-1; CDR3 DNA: TGTGCCTGGAGTGTCGGGAGCTCCTACAATGAGCAGTTCTTC; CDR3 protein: CAWSVGSSYNEQFF
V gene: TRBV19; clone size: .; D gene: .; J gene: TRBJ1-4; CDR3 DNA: TGTGCCAGTAAATTAACAGGGTCGACTAATGAAAAACTGTTTTTT; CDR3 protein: CASKLTGSTNEKLFF
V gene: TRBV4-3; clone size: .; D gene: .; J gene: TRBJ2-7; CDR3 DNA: TGCGCCAGCAGCCAAGATGTGTCTAACGACTACGAGCAGTACTTC; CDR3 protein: CASSQDVSNDYEQYF
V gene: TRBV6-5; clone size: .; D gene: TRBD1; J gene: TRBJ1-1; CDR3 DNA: TGTGCCAGCAGTTTTAACAGGGGAACTGAAGCTTTCTTT; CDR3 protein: CASSFNRGTEAFF
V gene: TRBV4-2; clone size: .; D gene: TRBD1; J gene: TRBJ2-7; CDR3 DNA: TGTGCCAGCAGCTATGGGACAGGGACCTACGAGCAGTACTTC; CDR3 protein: CASSYGTGTYEQYF
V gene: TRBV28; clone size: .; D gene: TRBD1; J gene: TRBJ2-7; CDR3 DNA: TGTGCCAGCAGTTTACAAACAGGGGTGGCCGAGCAGTACTTC; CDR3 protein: CASSLQTGVAEQYF
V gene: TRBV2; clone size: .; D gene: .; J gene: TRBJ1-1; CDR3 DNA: TGTGCCAGCAGGCAACAGGGAGAAGCTTTCTTT; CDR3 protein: CASRQQGEAFF
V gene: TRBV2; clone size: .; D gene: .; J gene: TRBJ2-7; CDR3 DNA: TGTGCCAGCAGTTTACAGGGCTACGAGCAGTACTTC; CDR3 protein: CASSLQGYEQYF
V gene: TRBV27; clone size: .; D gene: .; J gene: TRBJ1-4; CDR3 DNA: TGTGCCAGCACAGCCGGGGATTATGAAAAACTGTTTTTT; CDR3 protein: CASTAGDYEKLFF
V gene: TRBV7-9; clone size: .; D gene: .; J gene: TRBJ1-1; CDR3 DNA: TGTGCCAGCAGCTTAGGGGTGGAGACTGAAGCTTTCTTT; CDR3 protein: CASSLGVETEAFF
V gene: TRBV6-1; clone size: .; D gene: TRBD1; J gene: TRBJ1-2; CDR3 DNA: TGTGCCAGCAGTGAAGCGGTACTGACGGGACAGGGCTTGGGCTATGGCTACACCTTC; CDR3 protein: CASSEAVLTGQGLGYGYTF
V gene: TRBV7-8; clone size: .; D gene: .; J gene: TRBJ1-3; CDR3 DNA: TGTGCCAGCAGCTTAAAATTCTCTTCTGGAAACACCATATATTTT; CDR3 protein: CASSLKFSSGNTIYF
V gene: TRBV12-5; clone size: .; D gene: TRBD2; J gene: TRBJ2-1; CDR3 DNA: TGTGCTAGTGGTTGGGGACTAGCGGGAGGGTATGAGCAGTTCTTC; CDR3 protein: CASGWGLAGGYEQFF
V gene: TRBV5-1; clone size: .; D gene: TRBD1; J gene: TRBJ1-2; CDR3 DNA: TGCGCCAGCAGCTTGGGGGGACAGGGACTCTCTAACTATGGCTACACCTTC; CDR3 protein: CASSLGGQGLSNYGYTF
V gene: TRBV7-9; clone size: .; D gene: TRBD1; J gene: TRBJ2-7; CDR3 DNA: TGTGCCAGCAGCTCGGACAGGCGCTCCTACGAGCAGTACTTC; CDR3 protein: CASSSDRRSYEQYF
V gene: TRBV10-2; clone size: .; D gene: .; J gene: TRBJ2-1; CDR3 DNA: TGCGCCAGCAGTGAGTCTAGCGGAAGATACAATGAGCAGTTCTTC; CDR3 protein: CASSESSGRYNEQFF